Listed below are T cell receptor beta chains from one sample, sequenced in a study of CD8 T cells in Susac syndrome. TCRdb re-analysed the immunoSEQ multiplex PCR reads in MiXCR, keeping a single row per CDR3 protein. The table shows tens of thousands of distinct CDR3 sequences, with 85% to 95% occurring only once. Material: CD8+ T cells from PBMCs. The receptors shown here come from a human donor with Susac syndrome. Each CDR3 is given with its conserved first and last residue. A D gene is named only where the DNA matches it firmly. Only part of the rows carry a size: once, few, many, or a class if the clone is expanded.

J	D	size	length	V	CDR3	DNA
TRBJ1-2	TRBD1	.	18	TRBV29-1	CSVEAGPGQGPSNYGYTF	TGCAGCGTTGAAGCAGGACCGGGACAGGGGCCATCTAACTATGGCTACACCTTC
TRBJ1-1	.	once	12	TRBV30	CAGDDVGTEAFF	TGTGCGGGGGATGACGTTGGTACTGAAGCTTTCTTT
TRBJ1-5	.	.	12	TRBV7-8	CASSSNNQPQHF	TGTGCCAGCAGCTCTAATAATCAGCCCCAGCATTTT
TRBJ1-5	.	.	13	TRBV27	CASSWDGNQPQHF	TGTGCCAGCAGTTGGGACGGAAATCAGCCCCAGCATTTT
TRBJ2-1	TRBD1	.	12	TRBV6-2/TRBV6-3	CASSGQGNEQFF	TGTGCCAGCAGCGGACAGGGGAATGAGCAGTTCTTC
TRBJ1-2	TRBD1	.	13	TRBV27	CASSFQGAMGYTF	TGTGCCAGCAGTTTTCAGGGGGCGATGGGCTACACCTTC
TRBJ2-7	.	.	14	TRBV4-2	CASSQGTAAYEQYF	TGTGCCAGCAGCCAAGGTACAGCCGCCTACGAGCAGTACTTC
TRBJ2-1	.	.	12	TRBV5-1	CASSTDYNEQFF	TGCGCCAGCAGCACGGACTACAATGAGCAGTTCTTC
TRBJ2-1	.	.	14	TRBV4-1	CASSQETSFGEQFF	TGCGCCAGCAGCCAAGAGACTAGTTTTGGTGAGCAGTTCTTC
TRBJ2-5	.	.	13	TRBV27	CASTPIRGETQYF	TGTGCCAGCACTCCCATTCGGGGGGAGACCCAGTACTTC
TRBJ2-3	.	.	13	TRBV6-4	CASSDGGTDTQYF	TGTGCCAGCAGTGACGGTGGCACAGATACGCAGTATTTT
TRBJ2-5	TRBD1	.	15	TRBV7-9	CASSSRTGTQETQYF	TGTGCCAGCAGCTCAAGGACAGGGACCCAAGAGACCCAGTACTTC
TRBJ2-1	.	once	11	TRBV7-9	CATRQLNEQFF	TGTGCCACCCGACAGCTTAATGAGCAGTTCTTC
TRBJ1-3	.	.	14	TRBV13	CASSLQLTGNTIYF	TGTGCCAGCAGCTTACAGCTTACTGGAAACACCATATATTTT
TRBJ2-5	.	.	17	TRBV4-1	CASSQGLSGPRGETQYF	TGCGCCAGCAGCCAAGGTCTTTCGGGTCCCCGCGGAGAGACCCAGTACTTC
TRBJ2-5	.	.	15	TRBV4-3	CASSQGPGEWETQYF	TGCGCCAGCAGCCAAGGTCCGGGAGAGTGGGAGACCCAGTACTTC
TRBJ1-1	.	.	15	TRBV7-9	CASSLGGESGTEAFF	TGTGCCAGCAGCTTGGGCGGGGAAAGTGGCACTGAAGCTTTCTTT
TRBJ2-7	TRBD2	.	14	TRBV6-5	CASSYGGRFYEQYF	TGTGCCAGCAGTTACGGCGGGAGGTTCTACGAGCAGTACTTC
TRBJ2-5	.	.	13	TRBV13	CASSRDGEETQYF	TGTGCCAGCAGTCGAGACGGAGAAGAGACCCAGTACTTC
TRBJ2-1	TRBD2	.	18	TRBV4-2	CASRQGGTGTSVHNEQFF	TGTGCCAGCAGGCAAGGGGGCACCGGGACTAGCGTCCACAATGAGCAGTTCTTC
TRBJ2-1	TRBD2	once	17	TRBV3-1	CASSPDGGGGVYNEQFF	TGTGCCAGCAGCCCAGATGGGGGCGGGGGGGTCTACAATGAGCAGTTCTTC
TRBJ2-3	TRBD2	.	15	TRBV24-1	CATSALAGGLDTQYF	TGTGCCACCAGTGCCCTAGCGGGAGGGCTAGATACGCAGTATTTT
TRBJ2-1	.	.	14	TRBV7-9	CATARAGTYNEQFF	TGTGCCACCGCTCGGGCGGGAACCTACAATGAGCAGTTCTTC
TRBJ2-1	TRBD1	.	17	TRBV12-5	CASGPGDREYSYNEQFF	TGTGCTAGTGGTCCGGGGGACAGGGAATACTCCTACAATGAGCAGTTCTTC